The T cell receptor (beta chain) under discussion was sequenced for a study of OX40 agonist ivuxolimab in advanced cancers. Study information: Males comprised roughly four fifths of the group, whose mean age was about 60 years (range roughly 20 to 85).

With baseline, cycle 4 day 1, and cycle 7 day 1 as timepoints, blood was sampled. Data came from immunoSEQ multiplex PCR; TCRdb stores just in-frame clones and leaves some out. The sample includes roughly 25,000 clones, approximately 81% of them seen just once. Trimming took off 6 bases at V and 6 bases at J, with 18 bases between the two ends. CDR3 length equals 16 residues. CDR1 and CDR2 from the germline V gene are LNHDA and SQIVND (reference sequence). The clonotype was recovered from an adult with an advanced solid tumor such as melanoma, head and neck, liver or kidney cancer. The chain couples TRBV19 to TRBJ1-6; D remains ambiguous. The starting material was CD4+ or CD8+ T cells sorted from blood, obtained in a trial of the OX40 agonist ivuxolimab. The CDR3 DNA reads as TGTGCCAGTAGCACCGTCCGCCAGGCCGTTAATTCACCCCTCCACTTT. Protein product: CASSTVRQAVNSPLHF.